This TCR beta chain comes out of a study of cytomegalovirus exposure and HLA in healthy donors. Study background: Earlier sequencing of around 190 million T cells yielded around 100 million unique TCR beta sequences.

This clone was seen more than once but under ten times. Its antigen is as yet unknown. Findings and limits, study-wide: A later analysis linked a missense DCLRE1C variant to TCR beta V- and J-gene trimming.

PCR used 60 Vbeta primers and 13 Jbeta primers. TCRdb's table, derived via immunoSEQ multiplex PCR, lists solely in-frame clones and lacks some. The sample contains more than 150,000 clones, over 80% of which appear only once. V lost 5 bases and J lost 5; bases outside the gene matches: 5. Per germline, CDR1 SGHAT and CDR2 FQDESV (reference sequence). CDR3 length: 13 residues. Sequences were obtained from PBMCs. This sequence joins TRBV11-1 and TRBJ1-1; 7 bases are a match to TRBD1. This receptor was obtained from a girl aged 10-17 years in good health and CMV-seropositive. This chain's CDR3 is CASSRQGGTEAFF. DNA for the CDR3: TGTGCCAGCAGCCGACAGGGTGGGACTGAAGCTTTCTTT.